This paragraph reports one T cell receptor (beta chain). Its specificity is not known. V was shortened by 5 bases and J by 9 bases, with 20 bases between the two germline ends. This CDR3 region has 16 residues. Germline CDR1 and CDR2: LNHDA and SQIVND (reference sequence). Clones were read by immunoSEQ multiplex PCR, and TCRdb kept only the in-frame ones, dropping some. The sample records 80,000 to 100,000 clones, around 89% being singletons. The data belong to a study of T cell responses to AZD1222 COVID-19 vaccine. Study results and caveats: Within unmutated variant regions lay the reported targets of nearly half of spike-specific TCRs. Across spike, vaccine-associated CD4 TCRs were found, dominant at 160-218 and 743-854. Baseline serology detected seropositivity in only a handful of AZD1222 recipients.

The origin of this receptor is an adult in good health. The rearrangement uses TRBV19 and TRBJ1-6; tentative D call: TRBD1 (5 bases). Source: peripheral blood, taken on day 0 of AZD1222 vaccination. This CDR3 reads CASSPTGTVGGSPLHF. CDR3 coding DNA: TGTGCCAGTAGTCCTACCGGGACCGTCGGCGGTTCACCCCTCCACTTT.